The T cell receptor (beta chain) described here comes from a study of beta chain features in type 1 diabetes. Across the study: Summed over all samples, the examined sorted cells came to about 110 million.

cDNA synthesis used the whole RNA isolate, giving expressed TCRB sequences. The repertoire was sequenced with immunoSEQ multiplex PCR; TCRdb's copy has only in-frame clones and lacks some. The table lists about 930,000 clones, about 17% of them singletons. This clone occurred a few times. Its antigen is as yet unknown. The V gene lost 2 bases and the J gene lost 5 bases, with 10 bases spanning the gap. Germline CDR1 MNHEY, CDR2 SVGAGI. The CDR3 runs 13 residues. Study-wide findings and caveats: Patients and controls would share equally any PCR tilt toward shorter templates. Across patients, naive, central memory and Treg TCRB repertoires exhibited apparently greater similarity than was observed across healthy donors.

Researchers reported sorting CD4+ naive, central memory, regulatory and stem cell-like memory cells via CD45RO/CCR7/CD25/CD127/CD95/CD27. The rearrangement uses TRBV6-5 and TRBJ2-7; no clear D. This sequence was found in a young woman in good health. Sequencing used naive CD4+ T cells from blood. CDR3 region: CASSYTPSHEQYF. CDR3 sequence (DNA): TGTGCCAGCAGTTACACCCCCAGCCACGAGCAGTACTTC.